This note documents a single T cell receptor beta chain sequence. Its specificity is not known. The CDR3 contains 15 residues. From germline, CDR1 is MNHNY and CDR2 SVGAGI (reference sequence). J lost 0 bases, V lost 6 bases, and 7 bases had no gene match. This sample stems from a study of shared clonotypes between healthy human individuals. At deep level, the assay was performed. Authors' data handling: Junction-only immunoSEQ sequences carried no quality scores, so filtering differed. Here immunoSEQ multiplex PCR was the method, and the copy in TCRdb shows in-frame clones only, minus some. The V and J calls and clone size are taken from that table; D and trimming were inferred from the DNA. The sample contains about 1.1 million clones, more than 75% of which appear only once. General study points: Sharing of clonotypes among donors was expected to vary with sequencing depth.

The sequencing input was memory CD4+ T cells from PBMCs. Subset specified: CD45RA-negative fraction. The TCR was taken from a man in his late teens or twenties in good health. Some clones in this sample may be carry-over from other donors' samples. The chain carries TRBV6-6 and TRBJ1-2, with TRBD1 matching 7 bases. The chain's CDR3 is CASSPGTAANYGYTF. The CDR3 DNA reads as TGTGCCAGCAGCCCTGGGACAGCAGCTAACTATGGCTACACCTTC.